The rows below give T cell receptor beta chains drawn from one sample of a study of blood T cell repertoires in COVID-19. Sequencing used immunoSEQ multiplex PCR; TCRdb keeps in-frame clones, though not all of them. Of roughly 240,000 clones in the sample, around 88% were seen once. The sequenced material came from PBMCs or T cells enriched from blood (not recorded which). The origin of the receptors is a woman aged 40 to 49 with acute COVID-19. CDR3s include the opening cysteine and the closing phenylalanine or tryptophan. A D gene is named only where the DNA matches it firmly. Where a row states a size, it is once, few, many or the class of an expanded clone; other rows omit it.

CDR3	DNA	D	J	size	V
CASSLGDTALVYGYTF	TGTGCCAGCAGCTTAGGGGACACGGCCCTTGTCTATGGCTACACCTTC	.	TRBJ1-2	.	TRBV7-2
CASSLGAGGVYEQYF	TGCGCCAGCAGCTTGGGGGCGGGGGGGGTGTACGAGCAGTACTTC	TRBD2	TRBJ2-7	.	TRBV5-1
CASSRPRGEAFF	TGTGCCAGCAGCCGTCCGCGGGGGGAAGCTTTCTTT	.	TRBJ1-1	.	TRBV5-8
CASSLGPGATRGAFF	TGCGCCAGCAGCTTGGGACCGGGAGCAACTAGAGGAGCTTTCTTT	.	TRBJ1-1	.	TRBV5-1
CASSPGQSMNTEAFF	TGTGCCAGCAGCCCTGGACAGAGCATGAACACTGAAGCTTTCTTT	.	TRBJ1-1	.	TRBV11-2
CASSSQQGEGYEQYF	TGTGCCAGCTCGTCACAACAGGGGGAGGGATACGAGCAGTACTTC	.	TRBJ2-7	.	TRBV18
CASSSRGFGYTF	TGTGCCAGCAGCTCAAGGGGTTTCGGCTACACCTTC	.	TRBJ1-2	.	TRBV11-3
CASRGRQVSSYEQYF	TGTGCCAGCAGGGGTAGACAGGTGAGCTCCTACGAGCAGTACTTC	.	TRBJ2-7	.	TRBV2
CASSQDAERPYNEQFF	TGCGCCAGCAGCCAAGATGCCGAGCGCCCCTACAATGAGCAGTTCTTC	.	TRBJ2-1	.	TRBV4-3
CASGLPSYGYTF	TGTGCTAGTGGTTTGCCGTCCTATGGCTACACCTTC	.	TRBJ1-2	.	TRBV12-5
CASSAIAGVETQYF	TGTGCCAGCAGTGCCATCGCGGGGGTAGAGACCCAGTACTTC	TRBD2	TRBJ2-5	once	TRBV2
CATSRERTMNTEAFF	TGTGCCACCAGCAGAGAACGGACTATGAACACTGAAGCTTTCTTT	.	TRBJ1-1	.	TRBV15
CASSQDLPLYSNQPQHF	TGCGCCAGCAGCCAAGATCTTCCTTTATATAGCAATCAGCCCCAGCATTTT	.	TRBJ1-5	.	TRBV4-1
CASSARTGVREKLFF	TGTGCCAGCAGCGCTAGGACAGGGGTGAGGGAAAAACTGTTTTTT	TRBD1	TRBJ1-4	.	TRBV7-6
CASTLQTGGEAFF	TGTGCCAGCACCCTCCAGACAGGGGGAGAAGCTTTCTTT	TRBD1	TRBJ1-1	.	TRBV27
CASSTGTGSHNEQFF	TGTGCCAGTAGTACAGGGACAGGCTCACACAATGAGCAGTTCTTC	TRBD1	TRBJ2-1	.	TRBV19
CSVVGWGGPDEQFF	TGCAGCGTTGTAGGGTGGGGGGGCCCCGATGAGCAGTTCTTC	.	TRBJ2-1	.	TRBV29-1
CASSSSDSYGYTF	TGTGCCAGCAGCTCAAGCGACAGCTATGGCTACACCTTC	.	TRBJ1-2	.	TRBV5-6
CASSLEQGRTRGNTEAFF	TGCGCCAGCAGCTTGGAACAGGGAAGAACGAGGGGGAACACTGAAGCTTTCTTT	.	TRBJ1-1	.	TRBV5-1
CASSQDSRTLEQFF	TGTGCCAGCAGCCAAGATTCCCGGACACTTGAGCAGTTCTTC	.	TRBJ2-1	.	TRBV3-1/TRBV3-2
CASSEWGRIQPQHF	TGTGCCAGCAGTGAATGGGGCAGAATTCAGCCCCAGCATTTT	.	TRBJ1-5	.	TRBV6-1
CASSSYGGTGANVLTF	TGTGCCAGCAGTTCATATGGAGGGACTGGGGCCAACGTCCTGACTTTC	.	TRBJ2-6	.	TRBV25-1
CASSLLRVVTTDTQYF	TGTGCCAGCAGTTTACTGCGGGTCGTGACCACAGATACGCAGTATTTT	.	TRBJ2-3	once	TRBV27
CASSQAQGALNGYTF	TGCGCCAGCAGCCAAGCCCAGGGGGCTTTAAATGGCTACACCTTC	TRBD1	TRBJ1-2	few	TRBV4-3
CASSLAVGQGTEAFF	TGCGCCAGCAGCTTGGCCGTGGGTCAGGGTACTGAAGCTTTCTTT	.	TRBJ1-1	.	TRBV5-1
CAWRWQNTEAFF	TGTGCCTGGAGGTGGCAGAACACTGAAGCTTTCTTT	.	TRBJ1-1	.	TRBV30
CASSPPGGVNTIYF	TGTGCCAGCAGCCCTCCCGGAGGGGTAAACACCATATATTTT	.	TRBJ1-3	.	TRBV11-3
CASSLGAGATGELFF	TGTGCCAGCAGCTTAGGGGCAGGGGCGACCGGGGAGCTGTTTTTT	.	TRBJ2-2	.	TRBV7-6
CASSIDHRPGGGSPLHF	TGTGCCAGTAGTATAGATCATCGACCAGGGGGAGGATCACCCCTCCACTTT	TRBD1	TRBJ1-6	once	TRBV19
CASSLDTGGLGGYTF	TGTGCCAGCAGCTTGGATACGGGGGGCTTAGGCGGCTACACCTTC	.	TRBJ1-2	.	TRBV5-5
CASTLTGNSYEQYF	TGCGCCAGCACCCTCACAGGGAACTCCTACGAGCAGTACTTC	.	TRBJ2-7	.	TRBV5-1
CASSVQGAGTEAFF	TGTGCCAGCAGCGTACAGGGGGCCGGGACTGAAGCTTTCTTT	TRBD1	TRBJ1-1	.	TRBV9
CASVRDSGNTIYF	TGTGCCAGCGTAAGAGACTCTGGAAACACCATATATTTT	.	TRBJ1-3	.	TRBV6-5
CASSPDSNTEAFF	TGTGCCAGCAGCCCGGACTCCAACACTGAAGCTTTCTTT	.	TRBJ1-1	few	TRBV13
CASSLALAGDTDTQYF	TGCGCCAGCAGCTTGGCTCTAGCGGGAGACACAGATACGCAGTATTTT	TRBD2	TRBJ2-3	.	TRBV5-1
CASSYKYEQFF	TGTGCCAGCAGTTATAAATATGAGCAGTTCTTC	.	TRBJ2-1	once	TRBV6-2/TRBV6-3
CASRTPGQYNSPLHF	TGTGCCAGTAGAACACCGGGACAGTATAATTCACCCCTCCACTTT	TRBD1	TRBJ1-6	.	TRBV19
CASSTGLSYGYTF	TGTGCCAGCAGCACAGGGTTATCGTATGGCTACACCTTC	.	TRBJ1-2	.	TRBV9
CASSPGLADTETQYF	TGTGCCAGCTCACCGGGACTAGCGGACACAGAGACCCAGTACTTC	TRBD2	TRBJ2-5	.	TRBV18
CASSAGLSTEAFF	TGTGCCAGCAGCGCGGGGCTCTCCACTGAAGCTTTCTTT	.	TRBJ1-1	.	TRBV5-6
CASNKGQGATNEKLFF	TGTGCCAGCAACAAGGGACAGGGAGCAACTAATGAAAAACTGTTTTTT	TRBD1	TRBJ1-4	.	TRBV9
CSASRGPNQPQHF	TGCAGTGCTAGTAGGGGTCCCAATCAGCCCCAGCATTTT	.	TRBJ1-5	.	TRBV20-1
CASSWETGVVTGELFF	TGCGCCAGCAGCTGGGAGACAGGGGTGGTCACCGGGGAGCTGTTTTTT	TRBD1	TRBJ2-2	.	TRBV5-1
CASSRKGTSESYEQYF	TGTGCCAGCAGCAGAAAGGGGACTAGTGAATCCTACGAGCAGTACTTC	.	TRBJ2-7	.	TRBV21-1
CATSDPGQGARGYTF	TGTGCCACCAGTGATCCGGGACAGGGGGCGAGGGGCTACACCTTC	TRBD1	TRBJ1-2	.	TRBV24-1
CAWKGTANTEAFF	TGTGCCTGGAAGGGGACAGCGAACACTGAAGCTTTCTTT	TRBD1	TRBJ1-1	once	TRBV30
CASSAYRGQETQYF	TGTGCCAGCAGCGCCTACAGGGGTCAAGAGACCCAGTACTTC	TRBD1	TRBJ2-5	.	TRBV13
CAISNGQGVYTGELFF	TGTGCCATCAGCAACGGACAGGGGGTATACACCGGGGAGCTGTTTTTT	TRBD1	TRBJ2-2	once	TRBV10-3